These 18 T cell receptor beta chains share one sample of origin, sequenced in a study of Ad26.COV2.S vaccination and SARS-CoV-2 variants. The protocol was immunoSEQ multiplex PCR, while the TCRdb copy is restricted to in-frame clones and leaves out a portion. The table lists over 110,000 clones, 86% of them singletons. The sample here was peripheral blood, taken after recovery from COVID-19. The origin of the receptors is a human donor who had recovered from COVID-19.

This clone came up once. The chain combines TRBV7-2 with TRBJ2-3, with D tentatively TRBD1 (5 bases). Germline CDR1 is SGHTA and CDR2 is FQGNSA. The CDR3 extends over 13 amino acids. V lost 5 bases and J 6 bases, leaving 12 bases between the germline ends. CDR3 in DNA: TGTGCCAGCAGCCCGCAGGGTGGGGATACGCAGTATTTT. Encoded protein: CASSPQGGDTQYF.

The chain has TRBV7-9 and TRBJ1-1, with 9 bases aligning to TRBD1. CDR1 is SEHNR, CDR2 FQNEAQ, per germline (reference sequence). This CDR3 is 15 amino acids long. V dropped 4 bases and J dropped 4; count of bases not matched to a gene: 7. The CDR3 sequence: CASSSTGTGTTEAFF. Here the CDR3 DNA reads TGTGCCAGCAGCTCAACCGGGACAGGGACCACTGAAGCTTTCTTT.

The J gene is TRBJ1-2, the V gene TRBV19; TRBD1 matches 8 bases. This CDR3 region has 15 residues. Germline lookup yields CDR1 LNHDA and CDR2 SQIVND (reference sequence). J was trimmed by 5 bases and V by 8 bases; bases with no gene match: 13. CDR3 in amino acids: CASRPSDRGWYGYTF. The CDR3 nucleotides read TGTGCCAGTCGTCCGTCCGACAGGGGATGGTATGGCTACACCTTC.

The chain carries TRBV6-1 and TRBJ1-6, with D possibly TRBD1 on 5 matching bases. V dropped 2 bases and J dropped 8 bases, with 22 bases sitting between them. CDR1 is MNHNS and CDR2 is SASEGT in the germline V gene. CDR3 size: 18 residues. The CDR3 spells CASSEFGTTVQRDSPLHF. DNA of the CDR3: TGTGCCAGCAGTGAATTCGGAACGACAGTTCAAAGGGATTCACCCCTCCACTTT.

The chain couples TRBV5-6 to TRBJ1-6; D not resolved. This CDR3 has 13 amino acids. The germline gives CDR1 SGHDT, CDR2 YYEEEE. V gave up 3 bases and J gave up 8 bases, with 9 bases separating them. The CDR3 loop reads CASSSAEDSPLHF. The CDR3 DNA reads TGTGCCAGCAGCTCTGCGGAGGATTCACCCCTCCACTTT.

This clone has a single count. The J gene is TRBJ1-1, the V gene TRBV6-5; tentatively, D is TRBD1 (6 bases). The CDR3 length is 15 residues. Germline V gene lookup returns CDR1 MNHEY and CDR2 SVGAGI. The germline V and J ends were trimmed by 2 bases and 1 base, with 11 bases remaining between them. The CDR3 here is CASSYDGTPNTEAFF. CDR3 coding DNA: TGTGCCAGCAGTTACGACGGGACACCGAACACTGAAGCTTTCTTT.

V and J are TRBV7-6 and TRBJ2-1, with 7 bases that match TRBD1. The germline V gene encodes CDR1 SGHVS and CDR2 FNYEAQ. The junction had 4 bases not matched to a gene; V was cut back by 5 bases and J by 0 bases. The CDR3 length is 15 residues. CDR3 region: CASSQGDSSYNEQFF. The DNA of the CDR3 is TGTGCCAGCAGCCAGGGGGACAGCTCCTACAATGAGCAGTTCTTC.

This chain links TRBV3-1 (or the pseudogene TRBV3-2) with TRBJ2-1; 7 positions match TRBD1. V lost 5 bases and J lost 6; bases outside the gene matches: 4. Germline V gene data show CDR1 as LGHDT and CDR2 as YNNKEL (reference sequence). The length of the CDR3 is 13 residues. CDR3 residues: CASSLRGRNEQFF. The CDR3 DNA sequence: TGTGCCAGCAGCTTAAGGGGGCGCAATGAGCAGTTCTTC.

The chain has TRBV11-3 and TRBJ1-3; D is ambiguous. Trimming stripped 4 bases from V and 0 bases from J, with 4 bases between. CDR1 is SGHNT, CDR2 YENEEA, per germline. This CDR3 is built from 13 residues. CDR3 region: CASSSNSGNTIYF. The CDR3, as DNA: TGTGCCAGCAGCTCCAACTCTGGAAACACCATATATTTT.

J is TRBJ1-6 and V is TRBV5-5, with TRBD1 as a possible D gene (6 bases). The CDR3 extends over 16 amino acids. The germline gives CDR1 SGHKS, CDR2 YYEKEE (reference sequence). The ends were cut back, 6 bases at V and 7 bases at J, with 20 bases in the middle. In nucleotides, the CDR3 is TGTGCCAGCACCTTTGAAAGAGCAGGGGTCAATTCACCCCTCCACTTT. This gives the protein CASTFERAGVNSPLHF.

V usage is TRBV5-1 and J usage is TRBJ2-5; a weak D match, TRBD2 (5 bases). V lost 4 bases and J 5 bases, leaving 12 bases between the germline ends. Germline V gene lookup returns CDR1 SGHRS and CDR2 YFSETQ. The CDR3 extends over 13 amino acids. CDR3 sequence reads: CASSGRAGETQYF. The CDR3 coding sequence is TGCGCCAGCAGCGGGCGGGCGGGCGAGACCCAGTACTTC.

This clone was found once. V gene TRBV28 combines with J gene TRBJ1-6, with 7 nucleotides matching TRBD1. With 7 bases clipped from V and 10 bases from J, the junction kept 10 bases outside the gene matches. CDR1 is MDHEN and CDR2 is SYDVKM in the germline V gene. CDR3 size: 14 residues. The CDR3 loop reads CASTPTGWESPLHF. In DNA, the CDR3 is TGTGCCAGCACTCCGACAGGGTGGGAATCACCCCTCCACTTT.

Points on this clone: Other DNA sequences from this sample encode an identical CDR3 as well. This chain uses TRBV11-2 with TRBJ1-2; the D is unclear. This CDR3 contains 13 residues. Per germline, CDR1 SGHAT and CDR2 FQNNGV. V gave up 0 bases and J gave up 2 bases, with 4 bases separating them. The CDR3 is CASSLEGNYGYTF. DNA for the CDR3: TGTGCCAGCAGCTTAGAAGGGAACTATGGCTACACCTTC.

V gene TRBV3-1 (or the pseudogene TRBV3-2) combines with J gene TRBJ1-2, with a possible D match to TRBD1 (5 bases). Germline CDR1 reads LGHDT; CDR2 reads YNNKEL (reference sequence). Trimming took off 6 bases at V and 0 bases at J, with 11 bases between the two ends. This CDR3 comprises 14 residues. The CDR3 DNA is TGTGCCAGCAGTTCTACAGGTTCTAACTATGGCTACACCTTC. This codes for CASSSTGSNYGYTF.

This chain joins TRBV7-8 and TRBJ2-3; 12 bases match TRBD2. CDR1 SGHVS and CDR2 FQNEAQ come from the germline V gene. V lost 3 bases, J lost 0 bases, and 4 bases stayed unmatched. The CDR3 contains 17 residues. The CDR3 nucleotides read TGTGCCAGCAGCTTCTGGACTAGCGGGGACAGCACAGATACGCAGTATTTT. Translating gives CASSFWTSGDSTDTQYF.

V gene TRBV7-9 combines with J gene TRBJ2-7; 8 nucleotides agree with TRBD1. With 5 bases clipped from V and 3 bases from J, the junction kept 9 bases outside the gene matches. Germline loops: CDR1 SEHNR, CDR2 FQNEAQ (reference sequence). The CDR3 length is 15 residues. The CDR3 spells CASSPPRDRFYEQYF. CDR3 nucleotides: TGTGCCAGCAGCCCCCCCCGGGACAGGTTCTACGAGCAGTACTTC.

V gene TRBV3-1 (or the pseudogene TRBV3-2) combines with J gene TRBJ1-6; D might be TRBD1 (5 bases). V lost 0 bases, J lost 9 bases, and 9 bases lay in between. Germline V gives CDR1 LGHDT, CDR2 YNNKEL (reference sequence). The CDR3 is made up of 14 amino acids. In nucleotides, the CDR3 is TGTGCCAGCAGCCAAGATCGGGGGTTTTCACCCCTCCACTTT. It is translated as CASSQDRGFSPLHF.

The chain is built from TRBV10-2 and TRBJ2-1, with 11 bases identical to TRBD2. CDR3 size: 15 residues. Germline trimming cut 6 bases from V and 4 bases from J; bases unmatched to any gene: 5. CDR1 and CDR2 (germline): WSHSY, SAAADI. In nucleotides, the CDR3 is TGCGCCAGCAGAGCCACTAGCGGGGGTTACAATGAGCAGTTCTTC. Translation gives CASRATSGGYNEQFF.